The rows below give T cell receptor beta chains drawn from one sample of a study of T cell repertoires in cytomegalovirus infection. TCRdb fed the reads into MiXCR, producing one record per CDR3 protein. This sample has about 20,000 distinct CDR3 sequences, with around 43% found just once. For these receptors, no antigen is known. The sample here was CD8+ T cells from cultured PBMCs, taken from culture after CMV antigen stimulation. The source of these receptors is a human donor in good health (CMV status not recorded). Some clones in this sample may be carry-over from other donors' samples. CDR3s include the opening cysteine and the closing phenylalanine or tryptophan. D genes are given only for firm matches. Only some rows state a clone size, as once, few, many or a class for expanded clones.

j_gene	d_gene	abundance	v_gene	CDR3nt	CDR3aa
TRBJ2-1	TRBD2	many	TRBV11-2	TGTGCCAGCAGCCCCGGGACTAGCGGAAACAATGAGCAGTTCTTC	CASSPGTSGNNEQFF
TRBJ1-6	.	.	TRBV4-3	TGCGCCAGCAGCCCCATGGGGGTAGGGGAGGGCGCGTATAATTCACCCCTCCACTTT	CASSPMGVGEGAYNSPLHF
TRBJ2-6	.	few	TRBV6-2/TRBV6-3	TGTGCCACCAAGGGTGTTGGGGCCAACGTCCTGACTTTC	CATKGVGANVLTF
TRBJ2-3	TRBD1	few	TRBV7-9	TGTGCCAGCAGCTTATCACAGGGGCCAGATACGCAGTATTTT	CASSLSQGPDTQYF
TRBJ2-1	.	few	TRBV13	TGTGCCAGCAGCTTACGAGGCGAGCAGTTCTTC	CASSLRGEQFF
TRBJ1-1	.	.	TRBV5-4	TGTGCCAGCAGCCCCCCGCGGCAGCCAGATGAAGCTTTCTTT	CASSPPRQPDEAFF
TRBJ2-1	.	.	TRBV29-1	TGCAGCGTGCCAGAGGGTGAGCAGTTCTTC	CSVPEGEQFF
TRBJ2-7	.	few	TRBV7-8	TGTGCCAGCAGCTTAGACCCCTCCTACGAGCAGTACTTC	CASSLDPSYEQYF
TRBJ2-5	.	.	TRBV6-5	TGTGCCAGCAGTTACATTCCAACAGGGGAGGGGGGGACCCAGTACTTC	CASSYIPTGEGGTQYF
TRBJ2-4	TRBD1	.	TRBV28	TGTGCCAGCAGTTCGATAGGGACAGGGGGCAGAAACATTCAGTACTTC	CASSSIGTGGRNIQYF
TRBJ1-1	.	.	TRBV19	TGTGCCAGCCATACCTTCAGGAACACTGAAGCTTTCTTT	CASHTFRNTEAFF
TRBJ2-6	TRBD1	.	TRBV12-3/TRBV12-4	TGTGCCAGCAGTTTTCGGGGGACAGGGCTATCTGGGGCCAACGTCCTGACTTTC	CASSFRGTGLSGANVLTF
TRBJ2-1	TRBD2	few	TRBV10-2	TGCGCCAGCAGTGAGGGGGGGGGTGAGCAGTTCTTC	CASSEGGGEQFF
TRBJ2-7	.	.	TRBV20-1	TGCAGTGCTAGGGCAGGGTTCTCCTACGAGCAGTACTTC	CSARAGFSYEQYF
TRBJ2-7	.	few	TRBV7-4	TGTGCCAGCAGCTTAGGCAGGTTCTCCTACGAGCAGTACTTC	CASSLGRFSYEQYF
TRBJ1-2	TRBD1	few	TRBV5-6	TGTGCCAGCAGCTTGGTGCAGGGGGCCCACACCTTC	CASSLVQGAHTF
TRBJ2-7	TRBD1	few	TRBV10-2	TGCGCCAGCAGCGGGACAGGGAGAACTAACGAGCAGTACTTC	CASSGTGRTNEQYF
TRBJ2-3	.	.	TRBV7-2	TGTGCCAGCAGTCGTAATCAACCGGGGAGGATAGATACGCAGTATTTT	CASSRNQPGRIDTQYF
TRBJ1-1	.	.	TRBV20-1	TGCAGTGCTAGGGACCAACGGGGGTCGAACACTGAAGCTTTCTTT	CSARDQRGSNTEAFF
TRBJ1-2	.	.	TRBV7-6	TGTGCCAGCAGCTTAGCGGGAACTAGTAGTAACTATGGCTACACCTTC	CASSLAGTSSNYGYTF
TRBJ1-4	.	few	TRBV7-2	TGTGCCAGCAGCTTACACAGACAGACTAATGAAAAACTGTTTTTT	CASSLHRQTNEKLFF
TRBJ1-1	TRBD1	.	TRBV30	TGTGCCTGGAGTGTTGGGACAGGGCTCTTCATGAACACTGAAGCTTTCTTT	CAWSVGTGLFMNTEAFF
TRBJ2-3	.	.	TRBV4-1	TGCGCCAGCAGCCGCCATGGGGTTCGTAGCACAGATACGCAGTATTTT	CASSRHGVRSTDTQYF
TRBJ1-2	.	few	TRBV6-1	TGTGCCAGCAGTGAAATGTTCGCCGGGACTGGGGATGGCTACACCTTC	CASSEMFAGTGDGYTF
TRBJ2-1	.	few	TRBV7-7	TGTGCTAGCAGCTTAGACCCGGGAGAGGGCAATGAGCAGTTCTTC	CASSLDPGEGNEQFF
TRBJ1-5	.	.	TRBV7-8	TGTGCCAGCAGCTTACTCGATGAGCCCCAGCATTTT	CASSLLDEPQHF
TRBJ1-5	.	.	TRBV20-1	TGCAGTGCTGAAACCCCTGACAGGCTTCGCCAGCCCCAGCATTTT	CSAETPDRLRQPQHF
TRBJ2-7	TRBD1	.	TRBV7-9	TGTGCCAGCAGCTTGGACTCAGGGGGTCTTTTTCCTTACGAGCAGTACTTC	CASSLDSGGLFPYEQYF
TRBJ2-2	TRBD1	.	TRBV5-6	TGTGCCAACAGCTTGACGAGGGGGCCCACCGGGGAGCTGTTTTTT	CANSLTRGPTGELFF
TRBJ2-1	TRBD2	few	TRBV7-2	TGTGCCAGCAGCTTAGCGGGTGGAGCGGGGGGGCAAGATGAGCAGTTCTTC	CASSLAGGAGGQDEQFF
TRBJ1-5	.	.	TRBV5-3	TGTGCCAGCAGTTTCAGCCCTAGCAATCAGCCCCAGCATTTT	CASSFSPSNQPQHF
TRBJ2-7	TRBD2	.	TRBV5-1	TGCGCCAGCAGCTTGTCGGGGAGGCTAGCGGGGGACTACGAGCAGTACTTC	CASSLSGRLAGDYEQYF
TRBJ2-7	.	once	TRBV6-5	TGTGCCAGCAGTTACATGAGTAACTCCTACGAGCAGTACTTC	CASSYMSNSYEQYF
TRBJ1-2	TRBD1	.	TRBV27	TGTGCCAGCATCCGACCCTGGCAGGGGGCTAACTATGGCTACACCTTC	CASIRPWQGANYGYTF
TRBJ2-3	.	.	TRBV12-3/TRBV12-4	TGTGCCAGCAGTTTAGAAAGTGTGGGGATAGATACGCAGTATTTT	CASSLESVGIDTQYF
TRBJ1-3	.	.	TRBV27	TGTGCCAGCAGGGGGGCAGGCACTCGTGGAAACACCATATATTTT	CASRGAGTRGNTIYF
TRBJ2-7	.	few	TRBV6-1	TGTGCCAGCATTATTGTGGATTCCAACGAGCAGTACTTC	CASIIVDSNEQYF